This TCR beta chain was sequenced during a study of cytomegalovirus exposure and HLA in healthy donors. Notes on this clone: What it recognizes is unknown.

Overall study findings and caveats: The Asian-associated ancestry cluster reportedly had fewer N-insertions than the approximately 650-donor mean in a later analysis.

Germline CDR1 reads MDHEN; CDR2 reads SYDVKM. V lost 10 bases, J lost 0 bases, and 7 bases stayed unmatched. This CDR3 comprises 14 residues. With 60 Vbeta and 13 Jbeta primers, the PCR was carried out. Sequenced by immunoSEQ multiplex PCR; TCRdb stores in-frame clones only, minus some. This sample carries roughly 180,000 clones, 80% of them seen once, and the ten largest clones take around 7.3%. The sequenced material came from PBMCs. The chain employs TRBV28 and TRBJ2-7; 9 positions agree with TRBD1. The TCR originated in a man under 40 in good health and CMV-seropositive. As DNA, the CDR3 is TGTGCCACCAGGAAGACAGGGGGCTCCTACGAGCAGTACTTC. It codes for CATRKTGGSYEQYF.